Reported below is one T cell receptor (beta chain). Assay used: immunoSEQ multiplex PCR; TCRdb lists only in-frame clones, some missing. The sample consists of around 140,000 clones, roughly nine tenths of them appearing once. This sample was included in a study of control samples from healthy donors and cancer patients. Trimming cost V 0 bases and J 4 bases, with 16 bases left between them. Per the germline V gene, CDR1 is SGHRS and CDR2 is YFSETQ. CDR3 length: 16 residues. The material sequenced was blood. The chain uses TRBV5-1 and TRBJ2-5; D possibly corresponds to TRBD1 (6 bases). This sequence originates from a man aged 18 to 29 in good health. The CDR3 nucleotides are TGCGCCAGCAGCTTGGGGGGTAGTTGGGGGCGAGAGACCCAGTACTTC. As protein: CASSLGGSWGRETQYF.